The sequence of this T cell receptor beta chain was determined in a study of blood T cell repertoires in COVID-19. Background on the study: Some COVID-19 samples were acute and others convalescent; all came from the United States, Italy and Spain.

The CDR3 contains 16 residues. V lost 0 bases and J lost 5, with 17 bases in between. CDR1 SGHNT and CDR2 YYREEE come from the germline V gene (reference sequence). TCRdb's table, derived via immunoSEQ multiplex PCR, lists solely in-frame clones and lacks some. The repertoire consists of 270,000 or so clones, with roughly 89% occurring once and the leading ten covering 4% to 5%. The rearrangement links TRBV5-4 to TRBJ1-1, with D unresolved. The sequence came from a woman in her forties who had recovered from COVID-19. Source material: peripheral blood. The CDR3 bases are TGTGCCAGCAGCTTGGGTTTCGGTCGGGATTTAACTGAAGCTTTCTTT. Its translation is CASSLGFGRDLTEAFF. The full variable domain, completed using reference TRBV5-4 and TRBJ1-1, is ETGVTQSPTHLIKTRGQQVTLRCSSQSGHNTVSWYQQALGQGPQFIFQYYREEENGRGNFPPRFSGLQFPNYSSELNVNALELDDSALYLCASSLGFGRDLTEAFFGQGTRLTVV.